This TCR beta chain is drawn from a study of OX40 agonist ivuxolimab in advanced cancers. Study context: Every 2 weeks, ivuxolimab was infused into the patients intravenously at between 0.01 and 10 mg/kg. Partial responses were observed in three patients, of whom one had hepatocellular carcinoma and two had cutaneous melanoma.

CDR1 and CDR2 from the germline V gene are GTSNPN and SVGIG (reference sequence). This CDR3 is built from 13 residues. V gave up 4 bases and J gave up 0 bases, with 9 bases separating them. Blood sampling took place at baseline, cycle 4 day 1, and cycle 7 day 1. Using immunoSEQ multiplex PCR, the repertoire was profiled, and TCRdb retains in-frame clones only, with some absent. The repertoire consists of approximately 69,000 clones, with about 85% occurring once and the leading ten covering under 6%. This TCR was recovered from an adult with an advanced solid tumor such as melanoma, head and neck, liver or kidney cancer. This chain connects TRBV30 to TRBJ2-5; D possibly uses TRBD1 or TRBD2 (5 bases each). The sample here was CD4+ or CD8+ T cells sorted from blood, taken in a trial of the OX40 agonist ivuxolimab. The CDR3 nucleotides read TGTGCCTGGAAATGGGGGTACCAAGAGACCCAGTACTTC. Translated, it gives CAWKWGYQETQYF. Supplemented by reference TRBV30 and TRBJ2-5, the full variable domain reads SQTIHQWPATLVQPVGSPLSLECTVEGTSNPNLYWYRQAAGRGLQLLFYSVGIGQISSEVPQNLSASRPQDRQFILSSKKLLLSDSGFYLCAWKWGYQETQYFGPGTRLLVL.